Reported below is one TCR beta chain. The sort gate was single viable CD3+CD4+CD8-CD45RO+ cells for memory CD4+ T cells. Donors' CMV status reflects serum IgG against pp150, pp28, p38, p52. The method was immunoSEQ multiplex PCR; TCRdb's version includes in-frame clones alone and lacks a portion of them. This sample has 56,000 or so clones, with around 82% found just once. The V end lost 1 base, the J end lost 2 bases, and 7 bases lay between the germline ends. Germline-derived CDR1 and CDR2 are SGHTA and FQGNSA. This CDR3 has 14 amino acids. This sample is drawn from a study of memory CD4+ T cells and cytomegalovirus serostatus.

Sequencing input: memory CD4+ T cells from blood. This receptor was taken from an adult in good health and CMV-seronegative. Some clones in this sample may be carry-over from other donors' samples. The chain links TRBV7-2 to TRBJ2-3; D call uncertain. The CDR3, as DNA: TGTGCCAGCAGCTTAGGGCACCTCACAGATACGCAGTATTTT. Translation gives CASSLGHLTDTQYF.